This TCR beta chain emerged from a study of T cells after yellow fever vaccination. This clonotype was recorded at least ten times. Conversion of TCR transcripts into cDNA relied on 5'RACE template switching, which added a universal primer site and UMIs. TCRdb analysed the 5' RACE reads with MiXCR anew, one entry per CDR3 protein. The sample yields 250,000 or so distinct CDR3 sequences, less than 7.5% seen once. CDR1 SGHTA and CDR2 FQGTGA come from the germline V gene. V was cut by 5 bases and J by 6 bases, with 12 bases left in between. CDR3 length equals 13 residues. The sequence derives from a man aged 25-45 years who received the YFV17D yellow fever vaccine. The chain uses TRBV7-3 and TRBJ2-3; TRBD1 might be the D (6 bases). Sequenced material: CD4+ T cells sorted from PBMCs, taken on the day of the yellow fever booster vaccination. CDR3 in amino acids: CASSLQGMDTQYF. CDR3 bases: TGTGCCAGCAGCCTTCAGGGGATGGATACGCAGTATTTT.